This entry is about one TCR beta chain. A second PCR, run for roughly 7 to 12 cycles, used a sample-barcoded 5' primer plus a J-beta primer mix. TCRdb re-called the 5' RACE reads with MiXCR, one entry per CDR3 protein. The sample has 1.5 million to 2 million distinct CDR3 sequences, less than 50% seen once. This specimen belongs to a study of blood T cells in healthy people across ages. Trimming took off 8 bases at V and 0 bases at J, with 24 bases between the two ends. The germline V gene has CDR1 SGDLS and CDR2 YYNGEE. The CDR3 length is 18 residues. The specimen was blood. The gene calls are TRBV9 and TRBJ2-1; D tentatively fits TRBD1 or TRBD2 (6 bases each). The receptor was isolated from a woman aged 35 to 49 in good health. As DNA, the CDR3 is TGTGCCAGATGGGGCAGGGGAGGAATTCGTAGCTCCTACAATGAGCAGTTCTTC. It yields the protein CARWGRGGIRSSYNEQFF.